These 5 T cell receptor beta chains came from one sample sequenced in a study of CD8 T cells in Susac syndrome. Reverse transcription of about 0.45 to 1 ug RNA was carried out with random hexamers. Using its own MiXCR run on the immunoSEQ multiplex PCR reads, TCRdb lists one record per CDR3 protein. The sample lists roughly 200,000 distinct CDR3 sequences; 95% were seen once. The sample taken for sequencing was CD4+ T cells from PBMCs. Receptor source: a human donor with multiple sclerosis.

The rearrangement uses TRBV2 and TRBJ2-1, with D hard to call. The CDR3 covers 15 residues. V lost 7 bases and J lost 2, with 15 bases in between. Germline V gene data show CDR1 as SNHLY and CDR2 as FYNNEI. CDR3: CASTPEHPTYNEQFF. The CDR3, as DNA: TGTGCCAGCACCCCGGAACATCCAACCTACAATGAGCAGTTCTTC.

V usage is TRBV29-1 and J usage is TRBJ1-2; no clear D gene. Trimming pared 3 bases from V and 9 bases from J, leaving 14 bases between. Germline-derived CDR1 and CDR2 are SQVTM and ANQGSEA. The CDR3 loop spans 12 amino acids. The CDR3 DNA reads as TGCAGCGTTGATCGGCAGGTCTCGAGCTACACCTTC. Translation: CSVDRQVSSYTF. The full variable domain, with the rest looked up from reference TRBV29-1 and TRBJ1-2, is SAVISQKPSRDICQRGTSLTIQCQVDSQVTMMFWYRQQPGQSLTLIATANQGSEATYESGFVIDKFPISRPNLTFSTLTVSNMSPEDSSIYLCSVDRQVSSYTFGSGTRLTVV.

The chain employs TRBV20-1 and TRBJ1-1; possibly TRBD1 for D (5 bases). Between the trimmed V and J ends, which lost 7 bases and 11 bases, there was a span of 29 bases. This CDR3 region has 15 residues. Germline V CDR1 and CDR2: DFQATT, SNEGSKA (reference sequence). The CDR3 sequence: CSVRDSGRGVIRAFF. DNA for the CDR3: TGCAGTGTCCGGGACTCGGGCCGGGGGGTAATTCGCGCTTTCTTT.

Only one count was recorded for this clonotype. The CDR3 spells CSVLDLNTEAFF. CDR3 nucleotides: TGCAGCGTTCTCGATTTGAACACTGAAGCTTTCTTT. This chain joins TRBV29-1 and TRBJ1-1; D gene ambiguous. The CDR3 covers 12 residues. Trimming stripped 5 bases from V and 0 bases from J, with 7 bases between. Germline CDR1 reads SQVTM; CDR2 reads ANQGSEA.

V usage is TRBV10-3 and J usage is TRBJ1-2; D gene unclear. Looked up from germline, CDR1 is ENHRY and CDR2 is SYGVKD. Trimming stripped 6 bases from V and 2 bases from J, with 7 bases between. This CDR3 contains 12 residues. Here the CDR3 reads CAISTENYGYTF. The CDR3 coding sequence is TGTGCCATCAGCACAGAGAACTATGGCTACACCTTC.